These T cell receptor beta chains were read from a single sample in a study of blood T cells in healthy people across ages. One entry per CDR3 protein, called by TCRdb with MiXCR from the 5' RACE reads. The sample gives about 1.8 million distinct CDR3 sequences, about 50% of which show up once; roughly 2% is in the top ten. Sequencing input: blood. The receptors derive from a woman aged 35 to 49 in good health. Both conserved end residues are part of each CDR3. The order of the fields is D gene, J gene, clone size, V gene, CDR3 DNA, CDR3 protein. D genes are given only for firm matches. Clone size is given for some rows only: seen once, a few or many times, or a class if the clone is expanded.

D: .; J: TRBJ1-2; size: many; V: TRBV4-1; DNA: TGCGCCAGCAGCCAAGATGTGATCGAGAACTATGGCTACACCTTC; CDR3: CASSQDVIENYGYTF
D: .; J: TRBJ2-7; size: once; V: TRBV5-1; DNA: TGCGCCAGCAGCCCCCACAAAACCGGACGGAACTACGAGCAGTACTTC; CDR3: CASSPHKTGRNYEQYF
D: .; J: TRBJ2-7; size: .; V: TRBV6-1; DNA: TGTGCCAGCAGTGCCCAGACGGATAGGAGCTCCTACGAGCAGTACTTC; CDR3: CASSAQTDRSSYEQYF
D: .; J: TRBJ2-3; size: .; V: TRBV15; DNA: TGTGCCACCAGCAGAGACGCGGGCACAGATACGCAGTATTTT; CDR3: CATSRDAGTDTQYF
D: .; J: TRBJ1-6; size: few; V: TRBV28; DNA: TGTGCCAGCAGTTTACCCGCGGGGTCCGACCTAAGTTCACCCCTCCACTTT; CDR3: CASSLPAGSDLSSPLHF
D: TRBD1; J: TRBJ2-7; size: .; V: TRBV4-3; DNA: TGCGCCAGCAGCCAAGGGACAGGGGGGGTCGAGCAGTACTTC; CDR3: CASSQGTGGVEQYF
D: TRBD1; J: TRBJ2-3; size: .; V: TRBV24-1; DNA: TGTGCCACCAGTGCTACCGGGACAGGGCCCCGAGATACACAGTATTTT; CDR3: CATSATGTGPRDTQYF
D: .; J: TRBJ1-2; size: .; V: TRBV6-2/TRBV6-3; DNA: TGTGCCAGCAGTTACTCGGGAGAGACCCGAAGCTATGGCTACACCTTC; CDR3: CASSYSGETRSYGYTF
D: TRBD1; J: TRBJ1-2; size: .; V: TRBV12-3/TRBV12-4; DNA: TGTGCCAGCAGTCCTTTAGCCCGGACAGGGGCGCATGGCTACACCTTC; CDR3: CASSPLARTGAHGYTF
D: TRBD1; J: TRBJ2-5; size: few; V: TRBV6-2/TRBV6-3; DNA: TGTGCCAGCAGTTACTCGTGGGACAGGGCGGAGACCCAGTACTTC; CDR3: CASSYSWDRAETQYF